Below are 27 T cell receptor beta chains sequenced from a single sample in a study of blood T cell repertoires in COVID-19. Profiled with immunoSEQ multiplex PCR; TCRdb holds only in-frame clones, not every one. The sample yields over 150,000 clones, about 88% seen once. Sequenced sample: PBMCs or T cells enriched from blood (not recorded which). The receptors originated from a man over 45 who had recovered from COVID-19.

CDR3 protein: CASSLAGGPGETQYF. In nucleotides, the CDR3 is TGTGCCAGCAGTCTAGCGGGGGGGCCAGGGGAGACCCAGTACTTC. The V call is TRBV27, the J call TRBJ2-5; 12 bases map to TRBD2. The J segment lost 5 bases and the V segment lost 5 bases, leaving 6 bases of the junction unmatched. This CDR3 contains 15 residues. Germline CDR1 reads MNHEY; CDR2 reads SMNVEV (reference sequence).

The chain combines TRBV30 with TRBJ1-2; the match to TRBD1 covers 9 bases. Per germline, CDR1 GTSNPN and CDR2 SVGIG (reference sequence). V dropped 4 bases and J dropped 6; count of bases not matched to a gene: 12. CDR3 length: 15 amino acids. Written as DNA, the CDR3 is TGTGCCTGGACTACTACTAACAGGGGGCTGAATGGCTACACCTTC. Its translation: CAWTTTNRGLNGYTF.

The gene calls are TRBV19 and TRBJ1-1, with D perhaps TRBD1 (6 bases). The CDR3 sequence is 15 residues long. Germline V gene lookup returns CDR1 LNHDA and CDR2 SQIVND (reference sequence). Trimming shortened V by 2 bases and J by 3 bases, and 13 bases separated the two germline ends. CDR3: CASSISPRGYTEAFF. For the CDR3, the DNA is TGTGCCAGTAGTATAAGCCCCAGGGGTTACACTGAAGCTTTCTTT.

The table lists this clone with a count of one. CDR3 sequence: CASSQVRYNEQFF. CDR3 nucleotide sequence: TGTGCCAGCTCCCAGGTACGGTACAATGAGCAGTTCTTC. The chain recombines TRBV18 with TRBJ2-1; no firm D call. There are 13 residues in the CDR3. Germline CDR1 KGHSH, CDR2 LQKENI. Trimming left V 6 bases short and J 4 bases short, with 10 bases between.

The chain employs TRBV5-1 and TRBJ2-1, with TRBD2 matching 10 bases. This CDR3 is built from 16 residues. Trimming removed 4 bases from V and 1 base from J; junction bases left unmatched: 5. The germline gives CDR1 SGHRS, CDR2 YFSETQ. CDR3: CASSPLAGVSYNEQFF. The CDR3 nucleotides are TGCGCCAGCAGCCCTCTAGCGGGGGTGTCCTACAATGAGCAGTTCTTC. The complete variable domain, with remaining parts taken from reference TRBV5-1 and TRBJ2-1, reads KAGVTQTPRYLIKTRGQQVTLSCSPISGHRSVSWYQQTPGQGLQFLFEYFSETQRNKGNFPGRFSGRQFSNSRSEMNVSTLELGDSALYLCASSPLAGVSYNEQFFGPGTRLTVL.

The V and J genes are TRBV7-9 and TRBJ2-7; 7 positions agree with TRBD1. The J segment lost 6 bases and the V segment lost 1 base, leaving 6 bases of the junction unmatched. Germline V gene sequence: CDR1 SEHNR, CDR2 FQNEAQ (reference sequence). This CDR3 spans 14 amino acids. This CDR3 reads CASSLVTGVGEQYF. CDR3 in DNA: TGTGCCAGCAGCTTAGTAACAGGGGTTGGCGAGCAGTACTTC.

The chain has TRBV3-1 (or the pseudogene TRBV3-2) and TRBJ1-4; unclear D gene. The germline gives CDR1 LGHDT, CDR2 YNNKEL (reference sequence). The CDR3 totals 12 residues. V lost 1 base and J lost 11, with 8 bases in between. CDR3 nucleotides: TGTGCCAGCAGCCAAGTTGAGGAGAAACTGTTTTTT. It is translated as CASSQVEEKLFF.

The rearrangement joins TRBV11-3 to TRBJ1-4, with 8 bases that match TRBD1. Germline CDR1 reads SGHNT; CDR2 reads YENEEA. The trim removed 5 bases at V and 3 bases at J, leaving 2 bases unmatched. The CDR3 loop spans 14 amino acids. CDR3 coding DNA: TGTGCCAGCAGCCAGACAGGGGCTAATGAAAAACTGTTTTTT. As protein: CASSQTGANEKLFF.

DNA for the CDR3: TGTGCCAGCGTCCGAGGGACAGGACCCGGCTGGGGCTACACCTTC. Its translation: CASVRGTGPGWGYTF. This chain links TRBV6-5 with TRBJ1-2, with 8 bases matching TRBD1. Germline V gene lookup returns CDR1 MNHEY and CDR2 SVGAGI. Trimming removed 8 bases from V and 8 bases from J; junction bases left unmatched: 16. The CDR3 totals 15 residues.

This chain connects TRBV4-1 to TRBJ2-5; weak D call: TRBD1 (6 bases). Trimming stripped 2 bases from V and 13 bases from J, with 14 bases between. Per the germline V gene, CDR1 is MGHRA and CDR2 is YSYEKL. This CDR3 contains 12 residues. The CDR3 DNA is TGCGCCAGCAGCCAACAACAGGGATCCCCGTACTTC. It codes for CASSQQQGSPYF.

This clone was detected once. The rearrangement joins TRBV18 to TRBJ1-2, with unresolved D. The germline CDR1 and CDR2 sequences are KGHSH and LQKENI. CDR3 size: 15 residues. V lost 2 bases and J lost 2, with 12 bases in between. The CDR3 DNA sequence: TGTGCCAGCTCACCATCAACAGCCGCGAACTATGGCTACACCTTC. It is translated as CASSPSTAANYGYTF.

This chain links TRBV11-3 with TRBJ1-1; no firm D call. Trimming stripped 3 bases from V and 1 base from J, with 6 bases between. Germline CDR1 and CDR2: SGHNT and YENEEA. The CDR3 is made up of 13 amino acids. The CDR3, as DNA: TGTGCCAGCAGCTTTGCAGAGAACACTGAAGCTTTCTTT. This codes for CASSFAENTEAFF.

CDR3 sequence: CASSPPGESIYGYTF. The CDR3 DNA follows: TGTGCCAGCAGTCCCCCGGGGGAGAGCATCTATGGCTACACCTTC. The chain carries TRBV5-4 and TRBJ1-2; D possibly corresponds to TRBD1 (5 bases). The CDR3 runs to 15 residues. V lost 5 bases and J 4 bases, leaving 18 bases between the germline ends. Germline V gives CDR1 SGHNT, CDR2 YYREEE (reference sequence).

The V and J genes are TRBV25-1 and TRBJ2-3, with D possibly matching TRBD2 (7 bases). This CDR3 spans 15 amino acids. The germline gives CDR1 MGHDK, CDR2 SYGVNS. V was pared by 4 bases and J by 3 bases, with 14 bases between. CDR3 residues: CASSVGGGGTDTQYF. The CDR3 region has the DNA TGTGCCAGCAGTGTAGGAGGGGGGGGGACAGATACGCAGTATTTT.

The CDR3 region is CASSLNGVSYNEQFF. CDR3 nucleotide sequence: TGTGCCAGCAGCTTGAACGGGGTCTCCTACAATGAGCAGTTCTTC. This rearrangement joins TRBV5-8 to TRBJ2-1, with a weak D call TRBD2 (5 bases). This CDR3 comprises 15 residues. CDR1 is SGHTS, CDR2 YDEGEE, per germline. V was pared by 1 base and J by 0 bases, with 8 bases between.

The chain carries TRBV25-1 and TRBJ2-1, with 10 nucleotides matching TRBD2. Germline assignment: CDR1 MGHDK and CDR2 SYGVNS. V lost 5 bases and J lost 4; bases outside the gene matches: 5. The CDR3 covers 15 residues. The DNA for the CDR3 is TGTGCCAGCAGTAACCCTAGCGGGGGTTACAATGAGCAGTTCTTC. Translation gives CASSNPSGGYNEQFF.

This clone appeared once. V is TRBV7-2 and J is TRBJ2-3; tentatively, D is TRBD2 (6 bases). The CDR3 consists of 16 residues. Germline assignment: CDR1 SGHTA and CDR2 FQGNSA. V was shortened by 5 bases and J by 2 bases, with 17 bases between the two germline ends. The CDR3 nucleotides read TGTGCCAGCAGCCCCCGGGTAGCGGCACCCACAGATACGCAGTATTTT. Translated, it gives CASSPRVAAPTDTQYF. The entire variable domain, with the rest obtained from reference TRBV7-2 and TRBJ2-3, is as follows: GAGVSQSPSNKVTEKGKDVELRCDPISGHTALYWYRQSLGQGLEFLIYFQGNSAPDKSGLPSDRFSAERTGGSVSTLTIQRTQQEDSAVYLCASSPRVAAPTDTQYFGPGTRLTVL.

The chain couples TRBV7-2 to TRBJ2-7; 10 positions match TRBD2. The germline gives CDR1 SGHTA, CDR2 FQGNSA. The CDR3 loop spans 15 amino acids. The junction had 7 bases not matched to a gene; V was cut back by 5 bases and J by 3 bases. CDR3 bases: TGTGCCAGCAGCACCCGCCAGCGGGGGGGCTACGAGCAGTACTTC. Amino acids: CASSTRQRGGYEQYF.

This clone was observed a single time. The CDR3 sequence is CASSLGTASYGYTF. The CDR3, as DNA: TGTGCCAGCAGTTTAGGGACAGCCTCCTATGGCTACACCTTC. The J gene is TRBJ1-2, the V gene TRBV27, with 7 bases lining up with TRBD1. Germline V CDR1 and CDR2: MNHEY, SMNVEV (reference sequence). The length of the CDR3 is 14 residues. V was pared by 2 bases and J by 4 bases, with 4 bases of the junction left unmatched.

The chain is built from TRBV12-3 or TRBV12-4 and TRBJ1-1; D remains unclear. The CDR3 is 13 amino acids. V was pared by 3 bases and J by 1 base, with 6 bases between. In nucleotides, the CDR3 is TGTGCCAGCAGTTTCGCAGGGAACACTGAAGCTTTCTTT. Protein sequence: CASSFAGNTEAFF.

This clone was observed once. CDR3 protein: CASSYYTEAFF. The CDR3 DNA reads TGTGCCAGCAGTTACTACACTGAAGCTTTCTTT. The rearrangement links TRBV28 to TRBJ1-1; D not resolved. CDR1 and CDR2 from the germline V gene are MDHEN and SYDVKM. Trimming cost V 4 bases and J 3 bases, with 3 bases left between them. This CDR3 has 11 residues.

This chain connects TRBV7-9 to TRBJ2-7; 8 nucleotides match TRBD1. Germline V gives CDR1 SEHNR, CDR2 FQNEAQ (reference sequence). Unmatched junction bases numbered 10, after V lost 4 bases and J lost 2 bases. The CDR3 is 16 amino acids. CDR3: CASSSLDRVSPYEQYF. The CDR3, as DNA: TGTGCCAGCAGCTCCCTGGACAGGGTGTCACCCTACGAGCAGTACTTC.

V gene TRBV6-2 or TRBV6-3 combines with J gene TRBJ1-1; D possibly corresponds to TRBD1 (6 bases). V lost 4 bases and J lost 0, with 6 bases in between. The CDR3 length is 13 residues. Germline lookup yields CDR1 MNHEY and CDR2 SVGEGT. The CDR3 DNA reads as TGTGCCAGCAGTTGGACAGTGAACACTGAAGCTTTCTTT. Translating gives CASSWTVNTEAFF.

The chain has TRBV10-3 and TRBJ2-1; TRBD1 matches 9 bases. The CDR3 sequence is 14 residues long. From germline, CDR1 is ENHRY and CDR2 SYGVKD. Trimming at V came to 4 bases and at J to 4 bases, leaving 2 bases not matched to a gene. CDR3 protein: CAISAGQGYNEQFF. CDR3 sequence (DNA): TGTGCCATCAGTGCGGGACAGGGTTACAATGAGCAGTTCTTC.

The rearrangement links TRBV5-5 to TRBJ2-7, with 8 nucleotides matching TRBD1. The CDR3 is 15 amino acids. V gave up 6 bases and J gave up 0 bases; unmatched junction bases: 8. Germline V gene sequence: CDR1 SGHKS, CDR2 YYEKEE (reference sequence). The CDR3 is CASITGGGTSYEQYF. CDR3 nucleotides: TGTGCCAGCATAACAGGGGGTGGGACCTCCTACGAGCAGTACTTC.

The chain has TRBV2 and TRBJ1-1; TRBD1 is a possible D gene (5 bases). Trimming left V 8 bases short and J 6 bases short, with 16 bases between. The germline CDR1 and CDR2 sequences are SNHLY and FYNNEI. This CDR3 is built from 13 residues. The CDR3 DNA reads as TGTGCCAGCTCGGTCCCGGGGGGACCTGAAGCTTTCTTT. It codes for CASSVPGGPEAFF.

As DNA, the CDR3 is TGCGCCAGCAGCATACAGGAGACCTATAGCAATCAGCCCCAGCATTTT. It yields the protein CASSIQETYSNQPQHF. The chain uses TRBV5-1 and TRBJ1-5; the D gene is possibly TRBD1 (5 bases). V lost 4 bases and J lost 0, with 14 bases in between. Looked up from germline, CDR1 is SGHRS and CDR2 is YFSETQ. CDR3 length: 16 residues.